This T cell receptor beta chain was captured in a study of T cell responses to AZD1222 COVID-19 vaccine. Whole-study context: The study pooled second doses at about 4 or about 12 weeks. Study observations and caveats: CD4 TCRs covered the whole spike, strongest at regions 160-218 and 743-854. Two AZD1222 doses significantly raised spike-specific TCR breadth and depth over controls. Of spike-specific TCRs, nearly half reportedly target regions left unmutated in variants.

Turning to this clone: What it binds is not known.

Clones were read by immunoSEQ multiplex PCR, and TCRdb kept only the in-frame ones, dropping some. The sample contains under 110,000 clones, around 83% of which appear only once. V lost 0 bases to trimming and J lost 1 base, with 12 bases between them. This CDR3 contains 16 residues. Looked up from germline, CDR1 is KGHSH and CDR2 is LQKENI. The sample was peripheral blood, taken on day 0 of AZD1222 vaccination. This clonotype was obtained from an adult in good health. The rearrangement joins TRBV18 to TRBJ1-2, with D hard to call. The CDR3 nucleotides read TGTGCCAGCTCACCACCGGTCCCGCGAGATAACTATGGCTACACCTTC. It yields the protein CASSPPVPRDNYGYTF.